This T cell receptor beta chain was sequenced in a study of blood T cell repertoires in COVID-19. Study details: PBMCs, B-cell-depleted T cells, or T cells were the source of the cDNA or gDNA that made up the material.

Per germline, CDR1 SGHTA and CDR2 FQGNSA. Trimming shortened V by 3 bases and J by 3 bases, and 6 bases separated the two germline ends. CDR3 length: 13 residues. TCRdb's table, derived via immunoSEQ multiplex PCR, lists solely in-frame clones and lacks some. The sample has about 180,000 clones, roughly 89% seen once. This TCR was recovered from a woman aged 40 to 50 with acute COVID-19. The chain employs TRBV7-2 and TRBJ2-1, with D unresolved. What was sequenced was PBMCs or T cells enriched from blood (not recorded which). In DNA, the CDR3 is TGTGCCAGCAGCTTTCAGTTCTACAATGAGCAGTTCTTC. Residues: CASSFQFYNEQFF.